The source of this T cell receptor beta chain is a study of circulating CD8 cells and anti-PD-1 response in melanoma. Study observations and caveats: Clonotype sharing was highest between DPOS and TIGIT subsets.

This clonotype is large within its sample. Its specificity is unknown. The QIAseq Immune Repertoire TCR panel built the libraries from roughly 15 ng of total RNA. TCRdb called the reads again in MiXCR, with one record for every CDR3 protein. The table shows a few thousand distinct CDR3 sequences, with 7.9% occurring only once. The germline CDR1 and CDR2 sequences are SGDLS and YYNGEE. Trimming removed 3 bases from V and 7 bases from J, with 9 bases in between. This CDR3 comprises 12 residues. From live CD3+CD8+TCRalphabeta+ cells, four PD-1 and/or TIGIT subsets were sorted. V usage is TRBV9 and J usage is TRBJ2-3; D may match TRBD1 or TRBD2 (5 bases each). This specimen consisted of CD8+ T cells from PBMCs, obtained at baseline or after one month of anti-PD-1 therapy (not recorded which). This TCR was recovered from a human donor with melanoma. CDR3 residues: CASSGGINTQYF. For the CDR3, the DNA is TGTGCCAGCAGCGGGGGGATAAATACGCAGTATTTT.